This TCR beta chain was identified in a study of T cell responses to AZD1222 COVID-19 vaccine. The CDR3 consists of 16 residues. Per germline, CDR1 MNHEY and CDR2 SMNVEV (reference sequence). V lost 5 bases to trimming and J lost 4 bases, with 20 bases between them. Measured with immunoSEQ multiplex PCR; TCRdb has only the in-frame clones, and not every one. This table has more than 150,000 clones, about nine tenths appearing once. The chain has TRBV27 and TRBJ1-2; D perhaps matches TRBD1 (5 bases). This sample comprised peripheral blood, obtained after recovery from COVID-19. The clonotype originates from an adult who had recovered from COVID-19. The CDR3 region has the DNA TGTGCCAGCAGTCCCTCTTCCGGGACTGAGTTCTATGGCTACACCTTC. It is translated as CASSPSSGTEFYGYTF.